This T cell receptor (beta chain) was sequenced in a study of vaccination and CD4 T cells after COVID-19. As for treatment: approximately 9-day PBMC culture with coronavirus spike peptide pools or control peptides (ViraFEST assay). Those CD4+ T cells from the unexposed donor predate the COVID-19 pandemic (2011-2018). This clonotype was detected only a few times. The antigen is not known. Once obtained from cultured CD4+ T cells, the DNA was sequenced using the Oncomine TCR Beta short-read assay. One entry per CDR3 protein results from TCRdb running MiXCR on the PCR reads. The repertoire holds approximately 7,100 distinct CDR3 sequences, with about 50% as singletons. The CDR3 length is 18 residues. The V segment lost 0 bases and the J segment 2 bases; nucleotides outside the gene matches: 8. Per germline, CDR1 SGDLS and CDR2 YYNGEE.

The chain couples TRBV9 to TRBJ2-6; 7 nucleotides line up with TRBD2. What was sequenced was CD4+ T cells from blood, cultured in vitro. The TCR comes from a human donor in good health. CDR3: CASSVALWAGAGANVLTF. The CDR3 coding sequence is TGTGCCAGCAGCGTAGCTTTATGGGCGGGGGCTGGGGCCAACGTCCTGACTTTC.